This TCR beta chain came from a study of T cells in Graves' hyperthyroidism and ophthalmopathy. RNA transcripts yielded amplified TCR beta CDR3 regions. The HTBI set primed first-round TCR CDR3 RT-PCR. Each CDR3 protein is one row after TCRdb ran MiXCR on the multiplex PCR reads. The sample lists about 620,000 distinct CDR3 sequences; 15% to 20% were seen once. CDR1 and CDR2 (germline): SGHRS, YFSETQ. The CDR3 contains 14 residues. V gave up 0 bases and J gave up 6 bases, with 13 bases separating them. In this sample, this clonotype turned up many times. Graves' hyperthyroidism showing no ophthalmopathy progression within 18 months was considered stable. Patients were aged 18 to 65, had disease duration under 2 months, and had newly diagnosed hyperthyroidism. Each 10 ml fresh peripheral blood draw supplied the PBMCs.

The TCR originated in a woman aged 25 to 39 with Graves' hyperthyroidism. Sequenced material: blood. This chain links TRBV5-1 with TRBJ2-7, with D perhaps TRBD1 or TRBD2 (6 bases each). The CDR3 DNA reads as TGCGCCAGCAGCTTGGCCTTCGGAGGGGGCGAGCAGTACTTC. It translates to CASSLAFGGGEQYF.